These T cell receptor beta chains were read from a single sample in a study of T cell responses to AZD1222 COVID-19 vaccine. Some clones are missing from TCRdb's copy, which holds only in-frame ones; the method was immunoSEQ multiplex PCR. The data contain some 140,000 clones, more than 75% of them seen just once; the ten biggest clones take up about 19%. The source was peripheral blood, collected on day 0 of AZD1222 vaccination. These receptors came from an adult in good health. The CDR3 runs from the conserved cysteine through the conserved F or W. The D gene is left open where the match is weak. The listing skips clone size in some rows; elsewhere it reads once, few, many or a size class.

d_gene	v_gene	j_gene	abundance	CDR3nt	CDR3aa
.	TRBV10-3	TRBJ1-5	.	TGTGCCATCAGTGAGCGGGGGGCAGGAAATCAGCCCCAGCATTTT	CAISERGAGNQPQHF
TRBD1	TRBV7-3	TRBJ1-1	once	TGTGCCAGCAGCTCGGACAGGATTAAGGGCACTGAAGCTTTCTTT	CASSSDRIKGTEAFF
.	TRBV9	TRBJ2-5	.	TGTGCCAGCAGCCTGGGGACCCGAGAGACCCAGTACTTC	CASSLGTRETQYF
.	TRBV6-1	TRBJ2-3	.	TGTGCCAGCAGTGAACAGGGGGGGGAAGATACGCAGTATTTT	CASSEQGGEDTQYF
TRBD1	TRBV9	TRBJ1-3	.	TGTGCCAGCAGCGTAAACCAGGGGGTCTCTGGAAACACCATATATTTT	CASSVNQGVSGNTIYF
.	TRBV18	TRBJ1-1	.	TGTGCCAGCTCAATAGGGGGGGTCACTGAAGCTTTCTTT	CASSIGGVTEAFF
.	TRBV28	TRBJ1-2	.	TGTGCCAGCAGTTTATGGTTGGGTGGCTACACCTTC	CASSLWLGGYTF
.	TRBV6-1	TRBJ1-4	.	TGTGCCAGCAGTGAAGCGGGGGGTTTGGGGGATAATGAAAAACTGTTTTTT	CASSEAGGLGDNEKLFF
.	TRBV5-1	TRBJ1-4	.	TGCGCCAGCAGCTTGATCCCAGGGGCCGATGAAAAACTGTTTTTT	CASSLIPGADEKLFF
.	TRBV4-3	TRBJ1-5	.	TGCGCCAGCAGCCGAGACAGCAATCAGCCCCAGCATTTT	CASSRDSNQPQHF
.	TRBV5-4	TRBJ1-6	.	TGTGCCAGCAGCTCCCCCGAGGAGGGTAGAGATTCACCCCTCCACTTT	CASSSPEEGRDSPLHF
.	TRBV5-1	TRBJ1-3	.	TGCGCCAGCAGCTTGCGGATTGGAGGAAGTTTCTCTGGAAACACCATATATTTT	CASSLRIGGSFSGNTIYF
TRBD2	TRBV6-4	TRBJ2-1	.	TGTGCCAGCAGTGCATCTAGCGGGGGGGGTCAGAATGAGCAGTTCTTC	CASSASSGGGQNEQFF
TRBD1	TRBV3-1/TRBV3-2	TRBJ2-3	.	TGTGCCAGCAGCCGAGGACAGGGGCGGGATACGCAGTATTTT	CASSRGQGRDTQYF
.	TRBV28	TRBJ1-3	.	TGTGCCAGCAGCCCAGGGTCTGGAAACACCATATATTTT	CASSPGSGNTIYF
.	TRBV6-6	TRBJ1-2	.	TGTGCCAGCAGCCCGACTGCCCTGAGCGGTAACTATGGCTACACCTTC	CASSPTALSGNYGYTF
.	TRBV6-1	TRBJ1-1	.	TGTGCCAGCAGTGACATGAACACTGAAGCTTTCTTT	CASSDMNTEAFF
.	TRBV13	TRBJ1-4	once	TGTGCCAGCAGCCTCCTCAGGGAGGGGAATGAAAAACTGTTTTTT	CASSLLREGNEKLFF
.	TRBV28	TRBJ1-4	.	TGTGCCAGCAGTACGGGACGGATTAATGAAAAACTGTTTTTT	CASSTGRINEKLFF
.	TRBV7-2	TRBJ1-5	.	TGTGCCAGCAGCCCGGACACTAATCAGCCCCAGCATTTT	CASSPDTNQPQHF
.	TRBV18	TRBJ2-7	.	TGTGCCAGCTCACCGGTCTCACAGGCGACCTACGAGCAGTACTTC	CASSPVSQATYEQYF
TRBD1	TRBV7-9	TRBJ1-1	.	TGTGCCGGACAGGGTAGGGGGAACACTGAAGCTTTCTTT	CAGQGRGNTEAFF
.	TRBV6-5	TRBJ1-6	.	TGTGCCAGCACCCACCACCTTAGGAATTCACCCCTCCACTTT	CASTHHLRNSPLHF
TRBD1	TRBV3-1/TRBV3-2	TRBJ1-1	.	TGTGCCAGCAGCGCCAGACAGGGGGGAACTGAAGCTTTCTTT	CASSARQGGTEAFF
.	TRBV18	TRBJ1-3	once	TGTGCCAGCTCATCCACCGGGGGGCCCGGAAACACCATATATTTT	CASSSTGGPGNTIYF
TRBD1	TRBV7-2	TRBJ2-3	.	TGTGCCAGCAGCTACCCTAAAGACAGGGTCACAGATACGCAGTATTTT	CASSYPKDRVTDTQYF
.	TRBV30	TRBJ1-2	once	TGTGCCTGGAATTTGGGCCTTAACTATGGCTACACCTTC	CAWNLGLNYGYTF
.	TRBV24-1	TRBJ2-3	.	TGTGCCACCAGTGACCCGGGACGGGGCACAGATACGCAGTATTTT	CATSDPGRGTDTQYF
.	TRBV7-6	TRBJ1-1	.	TGTGCCAGCAGCTTAAAAACGAACACTGAAGCTTTCTTT	CASSLKTNTEAFF
.	TRBV29-1	TRBJ2-7	.	TGCAGCGTTATCGGACGCGAGCAGTACTTC	CSVIGREQYF